The rows below give T cell receptor beta chains drawn from one sample of a study of beta chain features in type 1 diabetes. Generated by immunoSEQ multiplex PCR, the TCRdb table keeps only in-frame clones and is missing some. The table has a few hundred thousand clones, roughly a tenth seen once. Sequenced: central memory CD4+ T cells from blood. The receptor set was obtained from a man aged 25-45 years with type 1 diabetes. CDR3s include the opening cysteine and the closing phenylalanine or tryptophan. A D gene is named only where the DNA matches it firmly. A row's size may be missing; if present it is once, few, many or a size class.

many	TRBV6-1	.	TRBJ1-1	TGTGCCAGCGTTTCTACGGAGACGAACACTGAAGCTTTCTTT	CASVSTETNTEAFF
few	TRBV12-2	.	TRBJ2-1	TGTGCAAGTCGCTTACTCCGAAAGGTGAATGAGCAGTTCTTC	CASRLLRKVNEQFF
few	TRBV5-6	TRBD1	TRBJ2-7	TGTGCCAGCAGCTCGTACCGGGACAGGGGGCGGGAGCAGTACTTC	CASSSYRDRGREQYF
few	TRBV7-2	TRBD1	TRBJ2-7	TGTGCCAGCAGCTTAGCCCGGGACAGGCTCTACGAGCAGTACTTC	CASSLARDRLYEQYF
.	TRBV15	TRBD2	TRBJ2-7	TGTGCCACCAGCAGATTGGAGGCTAGCGGGCCCTACGAGCAGTACTTC	CATSRLEASGPYEQYF
few	TRBV7-3	.	TRBJ2-3	TGTGCCAGCAGCTTAGGGGGACTTAAAGATACGCAGTATTTT	CASSLGGLKDTQYF
.	TRBV7-9	TRBD2	TRBJ2-7	TGTGCCAGCATCCCCTCCGCCGGTACGGGGGGCGAGCAGTACTTC	CASIPSAGTGGEQYF
few	TRBV19	.	TRBJ1-5	TGTGCCAGTAGCTCGTCAGGGGCTTTCAATCAGCCCCAGCATTTT	CASSSSGAFNQPQHF
few	TRBV11-2	.	TRBJ1-2	TGTGCCAGCAGCTTATTAGGAAACCCAGGTGACTATGGCTACACCTTC	CASSLLGNPGDYGYTF
many	TRBV2	.	TRBJ1-5	TGTGCCAGCAGTTTGGACAAGAATCAGCCCCAGCATTTT	CASSLDKNQPQHF
.	TRBV7-8	.	TRBJ2-6	TGTGCCAGCCCCTTGGGGGGGGCATACTCTGGGGCCAACGTCCTGACTTTC	CASPLGGAYSGANVLTF
few	TRBV27	TRBD2	TRBJ2-1	TGTGCCAGCAGCACCAGGACTAGCGCGTACAATGAGCAGTTCTTC	CASSTRTSAYNEQFF
many	TRBV5-1	.	TRBJ2-2	TGCGCCAGCAGCTTGCGTGGGCTCGCGAACACCGGGGAGCTGTTTTTT	CASSLRGLANTGELFF
few	TRBV5-1	.	TRBJ2-5	TGCGCCAGCAGCTTCACAGCACCAAAGGAGACCCAGTACTTC	CASSFTAPKETQYF
.	TRBV18	.	TRBJ1-2	TGTGCCAGCTCGTCCTTCTCCGGGGGGTACTATGGCTACACCTTC	CASSSFSGGYYGYTF
.	TRBV7-2	.	TRBJ2-5	TGTGCCAGCAGCTTAGATTTGGGGAGAGAGACCCAGTACTTC	CASSLDLGRETQYF
.	TRBV27	TRBD1	TRBJ2-7	TGTGCCAGCAGTCCCCGAAGGACAGGAGCCGCCTCCTACGAGCAGTACTTC	CASSPRRTGAASYEQYF
few	TRBV7-2	.	TRBJ2-1	TGTGCCAGCAGCTCGACCGGGGGCACGGTCTACAATGAGCAGTTCTTC	CASSSTGGTVYNEQFF
.	TRBV28	.	TRBJ2-7	TGTGCCAGCAGTTTTCTTGGGATTTACGAGCAGTACTTC	CASSFLGIYEQYF
.	TRBV28	TRBD1	TRBJ2-6	TGTGCCAGCAGTCCTCTGGGACAGCTGTCTGGGGCCAACGTCCTGACTTTC	CASSPLGQLSGANVLTF
.	TRBV27	.	TRBJ1-1	TGTGCCAGCAGTTTAGGATTCTTCACTGAAGCTTTCTTT	CASSLGFFTEAFF
.	TRBV15	TRBD1	TRBJ1-1	TGTGCCACCAGCAGAAATACAGGGGACACTGAAGCTTTCTTT	CATSRNTGDTEAFF
.	TRBV30	TRBD1	TRBJ2-5	TGTGCCTGGAGTTCCTGGACAGGGCAAGAAGAGACCCAGTACTTC	CAWSSWTGQEETQYF
few	TRBV7-9	.	TRBJ2-1	TGTGCCAGCAGCTTAGGTACGGGCTTACAGGCGTTCTTC	CASSLGTGLQAFF
few	TRBV5-1	TRBD1	TRBJ2-2	TGCGCCAGCAGCGGACCAGGGACAGGGGGTCCCGGGGAGCTGTTTTTT	CASSGPGTGGPGELFF
.	TRBV7-2	TRBD2	TRBJ2-7	TGTGCCAGCAGACCGAGACTAGCCGAGACCTACGAGCAGTACTTC	CASRPRLAETYEQYF
many	TRBV25-1	.	TRBJ2-6	TGTGCCAGCAGTGAATCTTCCGGCAGACCTGGGGCCAACGTCCTGACTTTC	CASSESSGRPGANVLTF
.	TRBV15	TRBD1	TRBJ2-1	TGTGCCACCAGCAAAGTCGACAGGGGCTACTACAATGAGCAGTTCTTC	CATSKVDRGYYNEQFF
.	TRBV5-6	TRBD1	TRBJ1-2	TGTGCCAGCAGCTTGGCAGGGGGAGAAGGCTACACCTTC	CASSLAGGEGYTF
.	TRBV7-2	.	TRBJ1-5	TGTGCCAGCAGCTTCAAGACAGGAAGTCTCAATCAGCCCCAGCATTTT	CASSFKTGSLNQPQHF
.	TRBV5-4	.	TRBJ2-7	TGTGCCAGCAGCTTGGATTTGGCGGCCTCCTACGAGCAGTACTTC	CASSLDLAASYEQYF
few	TRBV11-3	.	TRBJ2-6	TGTGCCAGCAGCTTCGAGGGCAACGTCCTGACTTTC	CASSFEGNVLTF
.	TRBV28	.	TRBJ1-4	TGTGCCAGCAGCTACCCAGGAGGGGGGCCTGAAAAACTGTTTTTT	CASSYPGGGPEKLFF
.	TRBV7-9	.	TRBJ2-7	TGTGCCAGCAGCTTAGGGGAGGAACCATCTTACGAGCAGTACTTC	CASSLGEEPSYEQYF
.	TRBV7-2	.	TRBJ2-7	TGTGCCAGCAGCTTATTCGGGTTGGGCGAGCAGTACTTC	CASSLFGLGEQYF
.	TRBV11-2	.	TRBJ1-2	TGTGCCAGCAGCCCAGGGAGAGGGGACTATGGCTACACCTTC	CASSPGRGDYGYTF
few	TRBV30	.	TRBJ2-3	TGTGCCTGGAATTCGGGGGCAGATACGCAGTATTTT	CAWNSGADTQYF
.	TRBV12-2	.	TRBJ1-5	TGTGCAAGTCGCTTTGGGCAGCTACCTAGCAATCAGCCCCAGCATTTT	CASRFGQLPSNQPQHF
.	TRBV4-2	TRBD2	TRBJ2-7	TGTGCCAGCAGCCAAGAAAGGGCTGCTAGCGGGCGCTCCTACGAGCAGTACTTC	CASSQERAASGRSYEQYF
few	TRBV7-9	TRBD1	TRBJ2-4	TGTGCCAGCAGCTTAGGGACAGGGGTGGTCTTAGCCAAAAACATTCAGTACTTC	CASSLGTGVVLAKNIQYF
few	TRBV12-5	.	TRBJ1-1	TGTGCTAGTGGTACCTCGACAGGCTCTGTTAACACTGAAGCTTTCTTT	CASGTSTGSVNTEAFF
.	TRBV6-1	TRBD1	TRBJ2-3	TGTGCCAGCAGTCGCCAGACAGGGATAGATACGCAGTATTTT	CASSRQTGIDTQYF
few	TRBV4-3	TRBD2	TRBJ2-3	TGCGCCAGCAGCCAAGAGGGCCTTTCAGCGGGAGGAGGAGCAGATACGCAGTATTTT	CASSQEGLSAGGGADTQYF